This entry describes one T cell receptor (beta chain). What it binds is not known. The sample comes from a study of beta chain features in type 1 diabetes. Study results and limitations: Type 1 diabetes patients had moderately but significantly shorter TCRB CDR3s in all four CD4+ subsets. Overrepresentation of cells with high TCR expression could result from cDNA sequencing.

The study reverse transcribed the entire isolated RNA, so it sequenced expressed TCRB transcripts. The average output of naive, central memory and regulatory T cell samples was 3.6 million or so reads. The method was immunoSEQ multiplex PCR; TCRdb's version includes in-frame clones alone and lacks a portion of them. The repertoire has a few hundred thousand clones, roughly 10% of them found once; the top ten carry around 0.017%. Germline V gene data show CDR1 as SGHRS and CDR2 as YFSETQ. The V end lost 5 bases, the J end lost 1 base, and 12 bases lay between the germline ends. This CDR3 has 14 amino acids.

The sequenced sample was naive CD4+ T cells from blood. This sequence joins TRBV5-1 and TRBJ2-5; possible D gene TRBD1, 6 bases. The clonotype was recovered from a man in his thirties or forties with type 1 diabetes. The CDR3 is CASSGAGVQETQYF. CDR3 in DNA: TGCGCCAGCAGTGGTGCAGGGGTCCAAGAGACCCAGTACTTC.